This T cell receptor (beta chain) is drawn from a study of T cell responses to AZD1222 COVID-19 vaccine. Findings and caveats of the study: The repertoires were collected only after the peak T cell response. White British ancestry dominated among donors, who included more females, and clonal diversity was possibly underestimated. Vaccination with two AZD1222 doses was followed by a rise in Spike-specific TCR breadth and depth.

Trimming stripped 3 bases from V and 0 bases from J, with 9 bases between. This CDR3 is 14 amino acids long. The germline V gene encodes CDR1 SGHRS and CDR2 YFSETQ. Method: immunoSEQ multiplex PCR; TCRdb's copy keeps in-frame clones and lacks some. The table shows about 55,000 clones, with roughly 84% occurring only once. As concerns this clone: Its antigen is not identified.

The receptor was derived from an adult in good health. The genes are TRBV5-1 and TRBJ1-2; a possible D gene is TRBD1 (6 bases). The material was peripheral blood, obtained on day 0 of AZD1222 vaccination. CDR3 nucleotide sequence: TGCGCCAGCAGCTCAGGGGCATCTAACTATGGCTACACCTTC. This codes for CASSSGASNYGYTF.